This T cell receptor (beta chain) was identified in a study of cytomegalovirus exposure and HLA in healthy donors. Regarding the study as a whole: Researchers counted 164 TCR beta chains as cytomegalovirus-associated. According to a subsequent analysis, TCR clusters identified in the first cohort showed a tendency to co-occur across the 110 or so validation repertoires. Most TCR sequences showed up rarely, but some public TCRs showed up in many donors.

As to this clone: Its antigen is currently unknown.

The germline V gene has CDR1 SGDLS and CDR2 YYNGEE. The CDR3 sequence is 17 residues long. The V and J ends lost 4 bases and 5 bases, in that order; junction bases with no gene match: 15. The protocol was immunoSEQ multiplex PCR, while the TCRdb copy is restricted to in-frame clones and leaves out a portion. The sample shows some 74,000 clones, 80% to 95% of them seen only once. The chain uses TRBV9 and TRBJ1-1; 9 bases agree with TRBD1. Sequenced sample: PBMCs. The source of this sequence is a woman aged 25-40 years in good health and CMV-seronegative. The CDR3 spells CASSLTTGGQGRTEAFF. In DNA, the CDR3 is TGTGCCAGCAGCCTGACGACAGGGGGGCAGGGTAGGACTGAAGCTTTCTTT.